The 20 T cell receptor beta chains below come from one sample, sequenced in a study of blood T cell repertoires in COVID-19. Assay: immunoSEQ multiplex PCR; the TCRdb copy retains only in-frame clones and omits some. The sample has around 100,000 clones, more than 75% seen once. The specimen sequenced was peripheral blood. These receptors were obtained from a man aged 55 to 70 with active or convalescent COVID-19.

V usage is TRBV19 and J usage is TRBJ2-1; D is undetermined. The CDR3 totals 15 residues. The V end lost 8 bases, the J end lost 0 bases, and 14 bases lay between the germline ends. Germline CDR1 reads LNHDA; CDR2 reads SQIVND (reference sequence). CDR3 DNA sequence: TGTGCCAGTCGATCCATTTCGAGCTCCTACAATGAGCAGTTCTTC. This translates into CASRSISSSYNEQFF. The full variable domain, with the rest looked up from reference TRBV19 and TRBJ2-1, is DGGITQSPKYLFRKEGQNVTLSCEQNLNHDAMYWYRQDPGQGLRLIYYSQIVNDFQKGDIAEGYSVSREKKESFPLTVTSAQKNPTAFYLCASRSISSSYNEQFFGPGTRLTVL.

The V gene is TRBV24-1, the J gene TRBJ1-2; D may be TRBD1 (5 bases). The CDR3 covers 14 residues. The germline gives CDR1 KGHDR, CDR2 SFDVKD. V was clipped by 6 bases and J by 1 base, with 11 bases between them. The DNA for the CDR3 is TGTGCCACCAGTTTAGGAGGGGATAACTATGGCTACACCTTC. It specifies CATSLGGDNYGYTF.

This clone occurred a few times. The chain is built from TRBV29-1 and TRBJ2-7, with 8 bases identical to TRBD1. Germline V gene sequence: CDR1 SQVTM, CDR2 ANQGSEA. The CDR3 totals 14 residues. V was pared by 3 bases and J by 0 bases, with 4 bases of the junction left unmatched. The chain's CDR3 is CSVDAQGASYEQYF. For the CDR3, the DNA is TGCAGCGTTGATGCGCAGGGGGCCTCCTACGAGCAGTACTTC.

The chain uses TRBV28 and TRBJ2-7; 9 bases agree with TRBD1. CDR1 MDHEN and CDR2 SYDVKM come from the germline V gene. The ends lost 3 bases at V and 0 bases at J; junction bases unmatched: 9. This CDR3 comprises 17 residues. The CDR3 nucleotides read TGTGCCAGCAGTTTTACCGGGACAGGGATTACCTCCTACGAGCAGTACTTC. This gives the protein CASSFTGTGITSYEQYF.

This clone was seen a single time. The CDR3 here is CASSPDRFEPQHF. The CDR3 bases are TGTGCCAGCAGCCCGGACAGGTTTGAGCCCCAGCATTTT. J is TRBJ1-5 and V is TRBV7-2; 7 bases fit TRBD1. This CDR3 contains 13 residues. The germline gives CDR1 SGHTA, CDR2 FQGNSA. V lost 5 bases, J lost 8 bases, and 6 bases stayed unmatched.

CDR3 bases: TGTGCCAGCAGTTTTGGCGGGATTACCCCGAACACTGAAGCTTTCTTT. It specifies CASSFGGITPNTEAFF. The chain is built from TRBV28 and TRBJ1-1; no reliable D call. Trimming pared 3 bases from V and 1 base from J, leaving 15 bases between. The length of the CDR3 is 16 residues. The V gene's germline CDR1 is MDHEN and CDR2 SYDVKM. Together with reference TRBV28 and TRBJ1-1, the CDR3 gives the full variable domain: DVKVTQSSRYLVKRTGEKVFLECVQDMDHENMFWYRQDPGLGLRLIYFSYDVKMKEKGDIPEGYSVSREKKERFSLILESASTNQTSMYLCASSFGGITPNTEAFFGQGTRLTVV.

This chain joins TRBV20-1 and TRBJ2-1, with 7 positions matching TRBD1. V trimming: 4 bases; J trimming: 11 bases; junction bases outside the gene matches: 5. Germline assignment: CDR1 DFQATT and CDR2 SNEGSKA (reference sequence). The CDR3 totals 11 residues. The CDR3 nucleotides read TGCAGTGCTACCAGGGGGACACAGCAGTTCTTC. It translates to CSATRGTQQFF.

The chain recombines TRBV25-1 with TRBJ2-1; TRBD2 agrees at 13 bases. Germline V gene sequence: CDR1 MGHDK, CDR2 SYGVNS. The CDR3 totals 15 residues. V was clipped by 5 bases and J by 8 bases; unmatched bases: 6. CDR3 DNA sequence: TGTGCCAGCAGTTGGACTAGCGGGAGCACCTATGAGCAGTTCTTC. Protein: CASSWTSGSTYEQFF.

CDR3 sequence (DNA): TGCGCCAGCAGCCTAGGACTCGACCGGGACGAGCAGTACTTC. It specifies CASSLGLDRDEQYF. V and J are TRBV5-1 and TRBJ2-7; tentative D call: TRBD2 (5 bases). This CDR3 region has 14 residues. CDR1 and CDR2 (germline): SGHRS, YFSETQ. The ends were cut back, 4 bases at V and 5 bases at J, with 16 bases in the middle. Using reference TRBV5-1 and TRBJ2-7 for the parts outside the CDR3, the full variable domain is KAGVTQTPRYLIKTRGQQVTLSCSPISGHRSVSWYQQTPGQGLQFLFEYFSETQRNKGNFPGRFSGRQFSNSRSEMNVSTLELGDSALYLCASSLGLDRDEQYFGPGTRLTVT.

The chain is built from TRBV29-1 and TRBJ1-2; 7 positions agree with TRBD1. The CDR3 loop spans 12 amino acids. V trimming: 7 bases; J trimming: 5 bases; junction bases outside the gene matches: 7. From germline, CDR1 is SQVTM and CDR2 ANQGSEA. The CDR3 sequence: CSAGQARYGYTF. CDR3 coding DNA: TGCAGCGCTGGACAGGCCAGATATGGCTACACCTTC.

The genes are TRBV2 and TRBJ2-7, with D tentatively TRBD2 (6 bases). Germline V gives CDR1 SNHLY, CDR2 FYNNEI. Deletions cut 8 bases from V and 0 bases from J, with 8 bases between. This CDR3 spans 12 amino acids. The CDR3 nucleotides read TGTGCCAGCGCGGGGAGCTCCTACGAGCAGTACTTC. This gives the protein CASAGSSYEQYF. The full variable domain, with the rest looked up from reference TRBV2 and TRBJ2-7, is EPEVTQTPSHQVTQMGQEVILRCVPISNHLYFYWYRQILGQKVEFLVSFYNNEISEKSEIFDDQFSVERPDGSNFTLKIRSTKLEDSAMYFCASAGSSYEQYFGPGTRLTVT.

The J gene is TRBJ1-2, the V gene TRBV7-9; maybe TRBD1 (5 bases). From germline, CDR1 is SEHNR and CDR2 FQNEAQ (reference sequence). The CDR3 length is 15 residues. Trimming cost V 2 bases and J 8 bases, with 18 bases left between them. CDR3 bases: TGTGCCAGCAGCTTATTCCAGGGCGGTGCGGGAGGCTACACCTTC. Its protein product is CASSLFQGGAGGYTF. Filled out from reference TRBV7-9 and TRBJ1-2, the complete variable domain reads DTGVSQNPRHKITKRGQNVTFRCDPISEHNRLYWYRQTLGQGPEFLTYFQNEAQLEKSRLLSDRFSAERPKGSFSTLEIQRTEQGDSAMYLCASSLFQGGAGGYTFGSGTRLTVV.

This clone has just one count. The chain links TRBV11-2 to TRBJ2-3, with a weak D call TRBD1 (6 bases). The CDR3 is made up of 15 amino acids. Germline CDR1 reads SGHAT; CDR2 reads FQNNGV. Between the trimmed V and J ends, which lost 4 bases and 4 bases, there was a span of 15 bases. This chain's CDR3 is CASSSPGTTSDTQYF. The CDR3 DNA reads TGTGCCAGCAGCTCCCCCGGGACAACCTCAGATACGCAGTATTTT.

The chain has TRBV4-3 and TRBJ1-2; 8 bases line up with TRBD1. This CDR3 has 15 residues. The germline V gene encodes CDR1 LGHNA and CDR2 YSLEER. The trim removed 0 bases at V and 8 bases at J, leaving 8 bases unmatched. This chain's CDR3 is CASSQDPQGADGYTF. In DNA form, the CDR3 reads TGCGCCAGCAGCCAAGATCCTCAGGGGGCCGACGGCTACACCTTC.

With respect to this clone: No DNA is shown, since the ends of the CDR3 on it are uncertain; the CDR3 is the one TCRdb lists. The chain combines TRBV28 with TRBJ1-1; the DNA was not compared with TRBD1, the D call given in the table. The V gene's germline CDR1 is MDHEN and CDR2 SYDVKM. The CDR3 adds up to 14 amino acids, both ends counted. CDR3 sequence reads: CASSFAPGTGTEEF.

The genes are TRBV30 and TRBJ1-4, with 7 bases that match TRBD1. This CDR3 contains 15 residues. The V segment lost 5 bases and the J segment 7 bases; nucleotides outside the gene matches: 13. Germline CDR1 reads GTSNPN; CDR2 reads SVGIG (reference sequence). CDR3 DNA sequence: TGTGCCTGGGCCTTCCCCGACAGGGTCGGTGAAAAACTGTTTTTT. The encoded protein is CAWAFPDRVGEKLFF.

CDR3 region: CASRSGGAKNIQYF. For the CDR3, the DNA is TGTGCCAGTAGGAGCGGGGGAGCCAAAAACATTCAGTACTTC. The rearrangement uses TRBV19 and TRBJ2-4, with TRBD2 matching 8 bases. Germline V gene lookup returns CDR1 LNHDA and CDR2 SQIVND (reference sequence). The CDR3 is 14 amino acids. Trimming cost V 6 bases and J 0 bases; bases outside gene matches: 1.

In its sample, this clone was seen a few times. The gene calls are TRBV5-4 and TRBJ2-2, with D possibly TRBD2 on 5 matching bases. The CDR3 has 15 residues. Deletions cut 2 bases from V and 5 bases from J, with 13 bases between. Germline V gene data show CDR1 as SGHNT and CDR2 as YYREEE (reference sequence). CDR3 nucleotide sequence: TGTGCCAGCAGCTTATTTAGGGAGCCTACCGGGGAGCTGTTTTTT. Encoded protein: CASSLFREPTGELFF.

The rearrangement links TRBV29-1 to TRBJ2-7; 7 nucleotides line up with TRBD1. J gave up 5 bases and V 6 bases, and 4 bases lay outside the gene matches. CDR1 and CDR2 from the germline V gene are SQVTM and ANQGSEA. This CDR3 is 11 amino acids long. Here the CDR3 DNA reads TGCAGCGTCGGCCAGGGGGACGAGCAGTACTTC. This translates into CSVGQGDEQYF.

This clone occurred a few times. J is TRBJ2-1 and V is TRBV30; 10 positions agree with TRBD2. CDR1 and CDR2 from the germline V gene are GTSNPN and SVGIG (reference sequence). J lost 4 bases, V lost 5 bases, and 8 bases had no gene match. The CDR3 is made up of 15 amino acids. CDR3 protein: CAWGAGGLAYNEQFF. CDR3 DNA: TGTGCCTGGGGGGCCGGGGGACTAGCGTACAATGAGCAGTTCTTC. The full variable domain, with the rest looked up from reference TRBV30 and TRBJ2-1, is SQTIHQWPATLVQPVGSPLSLECTVEGTSNPNLYWYRQAAGRGLQLLFYSVGIGQISSEVPQNLSASRPQDRQFILSSKKLLLSDSGFYLCAWGAGGLAYNEQFFGPGTRLTVL.